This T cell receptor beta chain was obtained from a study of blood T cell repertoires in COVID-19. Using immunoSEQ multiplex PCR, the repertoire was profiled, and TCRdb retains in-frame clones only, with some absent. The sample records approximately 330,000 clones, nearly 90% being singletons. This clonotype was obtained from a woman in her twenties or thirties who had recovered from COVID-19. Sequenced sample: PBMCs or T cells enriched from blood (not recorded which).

The CDR3 sequence: CASSFPRQQYF. Here the CDR3 DNA reads TGTGCCAGCAGCTTTCCGCGGCAGCAGTACTTC. V gene TRBV5-5 combines with J gene TRBJ2-7; D not resolved. CDR3 length: 11 amino acids. Per germline, CDR1 SGHKS and CDR2 YYEKEE (reference sequence). The V gene lost 2 bases and the J gene lost 8 bases, with 8 bases spanning the gap.